The 15 T cell receptor beta chains below come from one sample, sequenced in a study of blood T cell repertoires in COVID-19. The assay was immunoSEQ multiplex PCR, and TCRdb's table has in-frame clones only and misses some. The repertoire has roughly 250,000 clones, roughly four fifths of them found once; the top ten carry 4%. What was sequenced was peripheral blood. The receptor source for this set is a man in his forties or fifties with acute or convalescent COVID-19.

This clone has just one count. V is TRBV9 and J is TRBJ1-1, with D tentatively TRBD1 (6 bases). The ends were cut back, 4 bases at V and 2 bases at J, with 15 bases in the middle. Germline V gives CDR1 SGDLS, CDR2 YYNGEE. There are 15 residues in the CDR3. The CDR3 DNA follows: TGTGCCAGCAGCCTACCGACAGGACCTAACACTGAAGCTTTCTTT. Residues: CASSLPTGPNTEAFF. The whole variable domain, filled in from reference TRBV9 and TRBJ1-1, reads DSGVTQTPKHLITATGQRVTLRCSPRSGDLSVYWYQQSLDQGLQFLIQYYNGEERAKGNILERFSAQQFPDLHSELNLSSLELGDSALYFCASSLPTGPNTEAFFGQGTRLTVV.

CDR3 nucleotide sequence: TGTGCCAGCAGCCAAGAAGGGACTCCCCCCGACACCGGGGAGCTGTTTTTT. It translates to CASSQEGTPPDTGELFF. The chain links TRBV4-2 to TRBJ2-2; TRBD2 is a possible D gene (6 bases). The CDR3 loop spans 17 amino acids. V lost 0 bases and J lost 3, with 14 bases in between. The germline CDR1 and CDR2 sequences are LGHNA and YNFKEQ.

The chain employs TRBV9 and TRBJ1-1; a weak D match, TRBD1 (6 bases). Trimming cost V 0 bases and J 4 bases, with 19 bases left between them. The V gene's germline CDR1 is SGDLS and CDR2 YYNGEE. The CDR3 runs 17 residues. The CDR3, as DNA: TGTGCCAGCAGCGTAGCTCACCAAGGGAACAGGGCCACTGAAGCTTTCTTT. Translation gives CASSVAHQGNRATEAFF.

The chain couples TRBV30 to TRBJ1-1; TRBD1 agrees at 11 bases. The V gene end was trimmed by 4 bases and the J gene end by 4 bases; junction bases not matched to a gene: 5. The CDR3 sequence is 14 residues long. Germline CDR1 is GTSNPN and CDR2 is SVGIG (reference sequence). In DNA, the CDR3 is TGTGCCTGGACTATGGGACAGGGGGGCACTGAAGCTTTCTTT. Translating gives CAWTMGQGGTEAFF.

V and J are TRBV2 and TRBJ2-7; tentatively, D is TRBD2 (5 bases). Germline CDR1 reads SNHLY; CDR2 reads FYNNEI. Trimming pared 7 bases from V and 5 bases from J, leaving 15 bases between. This CDR3 is built from 13 residues. The CDR3 DNA reads as TGTGCCAGCACCCTGAGAGGGCTGGACGAGCAGTACTTC. Its protein is CASTLRGLDEQYF.

This clone showed up just once. The chain joins TRBV23-1 to TRBJ1-6; D may be TRBD1 (5 bases). TRBV23-1 is assigned to the ORF class and has an uncertain function. Trimming pared 4 bases from V and 7 bases from J, leaving 11 bases between. CDR3 length: 14 residues. The CDR3 spells CASSRVGGNSPLHF. The CDR3 DNA reads TGCGCCAGCAGTCGGGTGGGGGGGAATTCACCCCTCCACTTT.

A few counts support this clone. The chain recombines TRBV5-5 with TRBJ2-7, with a possible D match to TRBD2 (5 bases). Germline CDR1 reads SGHKS; CDR2 reads YYEKEE (reference sequence). V was clipped by 2 bases and J by 0 bases, with 12 bases between them. There are 15 residues in the CDR3. Written as DNA, the CDR3 is TGTGCCAGCAGCTTAGCGGAAATGACCTCCTACGAGCAGTACTTC. This sequence encodes CASSLAEMTSYEQYF.

This chain uses TRBV12-3 or TRBV12-4 with TRBJ2-7; no definite D call. The CDR3 has 13 residues. The V end lost 3 bases, the J end lost 3 bases, and 9 bases lay between the germline ends. This CDR3 is CASSLGRRYEQYF. The CDR3 region has the DNA TGTGCCAGCAGTTTGGGCAGACGCTACGAGCAGTACTTC.

The chain has TRBV5-1 and TRBJ2-7; 8 bases agree with TRBD2. Germline-derived CDR1 and CDR2 are SGHRS and YFSETQ. This CDR3 has 15 amino acids. After removal of 5 bases from V and 5 bases from J, the junction contained 12 bases not matched to a gene. The CDR3 sequence is CASRSSGRPVDEQYF. The CDR3, as DNA: TGCGCCAGCAGGTCTAGCGGGCGCCCCGTGGACGAGCAGTACTTC.

This chain joins TRBV5-1 and TRBJ1-5; no definite D call. This CDR3 contains 15 residues. The germline V and J ends were trimmed by 0 bases and 1 base, with 8 bases remaining between them. CDR1 and CDR2 (germline): SGHRS, YFSETQ. This chain's CDR3 is CASSLVGGSNQPQHF. In nucleotides, the CDR3 is TGCGCCAGCAGCTTGGTCGGAGGGAGCAATCAGCCCCAGCATTTT. Full variable domain (remainder filled in from reference TRBV5-1 and TRBJ1-5): KAGVTQTPRYLIKTRGQQVTLSCSPISGHRSVSWYQQTPGQGLQFLFEYFSETQRNKGNFPGRFSGRQFSNSRSEMNVSTLELGDSALYLCASSLVGGSNQPQHFGDGTRLSIL.

This clone has more than one count but fewer than ten. The chain employs TRBV4-2 and TRBJ1-1; tentative D call: TRBD1 (5 bases). Looked up from germline, CDR1 is LGHNA and CDR2 is YNFKEQ. CDR3 length: 14 residues. V was pared by 1 base and J by 11 bases, with 17 bases between. The CDR3 reads CASSQGGGLGSAFF. DNA of the CDR3: TGTGCCAGCAGCCAAGGCGGGGGTCTAGGGTCCGCTTTCTTT.

The CDR3, as DNA: TGCAGCGGAAATAGGCTCGAGGGAGAGACCCAGTACTTC. It codes for CSGNRLEGETQYF. J is TRBJ2-5 and V is TRBV29-1; the D gene is possibly TRBD2 (5 bases). Germline V lookup: CDR1 SQVTM, CDR2 ANQGSEA. The V end lost 7 bases, the J end lost 4 bases, and 16 bases lay between the germline ends. CDR3 length: 13 residues.

The chain links TRBV11-1 to TRBJ2-7; TRBD1 matches at 9 bases. The germline V gene encodes CDR1 SGHAT and CDR2 FQDESV (reference sequence). With 6 bases clipped from V and 6 bases from J, the junction kept 9 bases outside the gene matches. The CDR3 has 14 residues. CDR3 amino acids: CASSRGTGRAEQYF. The CDR3 nucleotides read TGTGCCAGCAGTCGTGGGACAGGGAGAGCCGAGCAGTACTTC.

This rearrangement joins TRBV10-3 to TRBJ2-2, with a weak D call TRBD2 (5 bases). This CDR3 has 14 residues. Trimming stripped 2 bases from V and 5 bases from J, with 9 bases between. Germline V CDR1 and CDR2: ENHRY, SYGVKD. The CDR3 loop reads CAISEGRTTGELFF. CDR3 coding DNA: TGTGCCATCAGTGAGGGTAGGACTACCGGGGAGCTGTTTTTT.

The chain uses TRBV5-1 and TRBJ1-2; 8 nucleotides line up with TRBD1. The V segment lost 3 bases and the J segment 0 bases; nucleotides outside the gene matches: 13. Germline CDR1 and CDR2: SGHRS and YFSETQ. The CDR3 loop spans 18 amino acids. The CDR3 nucleotides read TGCGCCAGCAGCTCGGACCGGGACAGGCTGACACCTAACTATGGCTACACCTTC. This encodes CASSSDRDRLTPNYGYTF. Drawing the rest from reference TRBV5-1 and TRBJ1-2, the complete variable domain is KAGVTQTPRYLIKTRGQQVTLSCSPISGHRSVSWYQQTPGQGLQFLFEYFSETQRNKGNFPGRFSGRQFSNSRSEMNVSTLELGDSALYLCASSSDRDRLTPNYGYTFGSGTRLTVV.